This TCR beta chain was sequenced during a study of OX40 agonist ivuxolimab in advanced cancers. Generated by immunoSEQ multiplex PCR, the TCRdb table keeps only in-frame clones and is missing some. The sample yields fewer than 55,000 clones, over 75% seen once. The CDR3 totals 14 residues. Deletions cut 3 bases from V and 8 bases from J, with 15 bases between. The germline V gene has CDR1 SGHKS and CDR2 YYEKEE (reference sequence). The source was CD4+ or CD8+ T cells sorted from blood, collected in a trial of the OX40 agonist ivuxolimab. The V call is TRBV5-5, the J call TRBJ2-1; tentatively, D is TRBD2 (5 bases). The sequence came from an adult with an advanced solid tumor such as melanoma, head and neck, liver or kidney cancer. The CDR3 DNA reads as TGTGCCAGCAGCTGGTCTGGAGGTCGCGATGAGCAGTTCTTC. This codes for CASSWSGGRDEQFF.